The 10 T cell receptor beta chains below all came from one sample that was sequenced in a study of control samples from healthy donors and cancer patients. Assay used: immunoSEQ multiplex PCR; TCRdb lists only in-frame clones, some missing. The data contain approximately 100,000 clones, around 89% of them seen just once; the ten biggest clones take up 7.8%. Sequencing was carried out using blood. These receptors were taken from a man aged 25-40 years in good health.

The chain uses TRBV4-1 and TRBJ2-5, with D unresolved. Looked up from germline, CDR1 is MGHRA and CDR2 is YSYEKL. The CDR3 sequence is 13 residues long. Trimming took off 1 base at V and 3 bases at J, with 6 bases between the two ends. The CDR3 DNA sequence: TGCGCCAGCAGCCAAGCGCCGGAAGAGACCCAGTACTTC. Translation: CASSQAPEETQYF.

The chain carries TRBV6-1 and TRBJ2-1, with D uncertain. Between the trimmed V and J ends, which lost 0 bases and 8 bases, there was a span of 8 bases. This CDR3 contains 13 residues. The germline gives CDR1 MNHNS, CDR2 SASEGT. CDR3: CASSEAGRYEQFF. The CDR3 DNA reads TGTGCCAGCAGTGAAGCAGGGCGGTATGAGCAGTTCTTC.

This chain links TRBV7-9 with TRBJ2-3; TRBD2 matches at 11 bases. The V gene's germline CDR1 is SEHNR and CDR2 FQNEAQ (reference sequence). V shed 0 bases and J 1 base; nucleotides not matched to a gene: 6. The CDR3 is made up of 18 amino acids. The CDR3 protein is CASSLARKTSGGTDTQYF. In DNA, the CDR3 is TGTGCCAGCAGCTTAGCGCGTAAGACTAGCGGGGGCACAGATACGCAGTATTTT.

V gene TRBV5-1 combines with J gene TRBJ2-3; possible D gene TRBD2, 5 bases. V was cut by 2 bases and J by 3 bases, with 10 bases left in between. The CDR3 runs to 14 residues. Per the germline V gene, CDR1 is SGHRS and CDR2 is YFSETQ. The CDR3 here is CASSLRQRTDTQYF. As DNA, the CDR3 is TGCGCCAGCAGCTTAAGGCAGCGGACAGATACGCAGTATTTT.

This rearrangement joins TRBV4-3 to TRBJ1-2, with TRBD1 matching over 7 bases. J was trimmed by 5 bases and V by 2 bases; bases with no gene match: 11. The CDR3 is made up of 16 amino acids. CDR1 and CDR2 (germline): LGHNA, YSLEER. The CDR3 loop reads CASSQRREGALYGYTF. Here the CDR3 DNA reads TGCGCCAGCAGCCAAAGACGAGAGGGGGCTCTGTATGGCTACACCTTC.

The chain couples TRBV28 to TRBJ1-2, with no clear D. V was shortened by 2 bases and J by 0 bases, with 10 bases between the two germline ends. CDR1 and CDR2 from the germline V gene are MDHEN and SYDVKM. The CDR3 runs 15 residues. DNA of the CDR3: TGTGCCAGCAGTTTAAATTTCTACTCTAACTATGGCTACACCTTC. Translated, it gives CASSLNFYSNYGYTF.

The chain recombines TRBV9 with TRBJ2-1, with 7 bases fitting TRBD2. This CDR3 has 15 amino acids. Germline V gene sequence: CDR1 SGDLS, CDR2 YYNGEE. V gave up 4 bases and J gave up 0 bases; unmatched junction bases: 4. CDR3 bases: TGTGCCAGCAGCAAGAGCGGGAACTCCTACAATGAGCAGTTCTTC. This codes for CASSKSGNSYNEQFF.

V is TRBV5-1 and J is TRBJ2-7, with D perhaps TRBD1 or TRBD2 (6 bases each). V gave up 3 bases and J gave up 4 bases, with 17 bases separating them. Germline V gene lookup returns CDR1 SGHRS and CDR2 YFSETQ. The CDR3 runs to 15 residues. The CDR3 reads CASSSPGQGRYEQYF. The DNA of the CDR3 is TGCGCCAGCAGCTCCCCCGGGCAGGGGAGGTACGAGCAGTACTTC.

The chain employs TRBV27 and TRBJ2-5, with D unresolved. CDR3 size: 14 residues. Germline V lookup: CDR1 MNHEY, CDR2 SMNVEV (reference sequence). V lost 2 bases to trimming and J lost 3 bases, with 10 bases between them. The CDR3 loop reads CASSLQDAKETQYF. CDR3 DNA: TGTGCCAGCAGTTTACAGGACGCGAAAGAGACCCAGTACTTC.

The chain combines TRBV30 with TRBJ1-1; 9 nucleotides match TRBD1. Germline assignment: CDR1 GTSNPN and CDR2 SVGIG (reference sequence). Germline trimming cut 2 bases from V and 5 bases from J; bases unmatched to any gene: 15. This CDR3 is 17 amino acids long. CDR3 sequence: CAWSPFDRGFLGTEAFF. The CDR3 DNA reads as TGTGCCTGGAGTCCCTTCGACAGGGGGTTTCTAGGAACTGAAGCTTTCTTT.